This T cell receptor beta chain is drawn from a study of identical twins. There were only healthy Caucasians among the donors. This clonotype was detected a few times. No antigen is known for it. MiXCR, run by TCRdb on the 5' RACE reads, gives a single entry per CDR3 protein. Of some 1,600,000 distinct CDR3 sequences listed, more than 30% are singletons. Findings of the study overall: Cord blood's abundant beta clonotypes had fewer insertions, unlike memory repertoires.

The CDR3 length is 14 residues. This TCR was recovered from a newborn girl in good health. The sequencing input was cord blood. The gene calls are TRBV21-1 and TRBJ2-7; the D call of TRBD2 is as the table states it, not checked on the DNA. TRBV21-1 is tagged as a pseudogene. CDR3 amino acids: CASSKGTSCHEQYF. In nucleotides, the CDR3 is TGTGCCAGCAGCAAAGGGACTAGTTGCCACGAGCAGTACTTC.